This TCR beta chain is drawn from a study of monozygotic twins with inflammatory bowel disease (dated by TCRdb to between 2017 and 2020). Context from the whole study: The complete study included 30 or so monozygotic twin pairs: 19 IBD-discordant Danish pairs and nine German pairs, of which four were IBD-concordant and five were IBD-discordant. Disease-associated traits were sought mainly through comparisons between IBD patients and their genetically identical healthy co-twins within discordant pairs. Each individual had, on average, about 151 000 unique TCRalpha sequences and 181 000 unique TCRbeta sequences available for analysis. Points the paper makes about the study in general: Compared with healthy twins, IBD patients shared fewer clonotypes with other individuals, and the difference was most pronounced in patients with signs of disease activity. The analysis was unable to tell different T cell subtypes apart. Because patients received different immunosuppressive treatments, the repertoires may have picked up extra background noise and variability between individuals. No single strong signal or clonotype linked to IBD turned up in the results, so the idea that one exists was not supported. Repertoire similarity did not differ between concordant and discordant twins, which could be due to limited statistical power. Measured by the inverse Simpson index, TCRbeta repertoire diversity was lower in IBD patients than in their healthy co-twins.

From each donor, an approximately 2.5 ml peripheral blood sample was collected into PAXgene tubes and kept at -80 degrees C. Total RNA was isolated from whole blood with the PAXgene blood miRNA kit on an automated QIAcube, without T cell sorting. Peripheral blood from monozygotic twin pairs who were concordant or discordant for inflammatory bowel disease underwent deep TCRalpha and TCRbeta repertoire profiling using unique molecular barcoding. Smoking habits were recorded for all twin pairs, and individuals were classified as current, former or never smokers. Receptor libraries were prepared by 5' RACE. For each TCR library, 3,000 to 3,500 ng of total RNA was used. For each sample, cDNA was synthesized in eight separate reactions using SMARTScribe reverse transcriptase. During cDNA synthesis, template switching introduced unique molecular identifiers that contained a 6-nucleotide sample barcode. Amplification of TCRalpha and TCRbeta cDNA involved two nested PCRs of around 16 and 10 cycles, and each PCR was followed by bead purification. Before amplification, cDNA was treated with uracil DNA-glycosylase and purified using the QIAquick PCR purification kit. The second PCR added Illumina TruSeq-compatible adapters along with sample-specific barcodes. TapeStation and Qubit were used to check library quality and concentration, and around 4.5 ng of each library went into the pool. Sequencing of pooled libraries was carried out on an Illumina HiSeq2500 single-index Rapid Run using 2 x 100 bp reads and custom sequencing primers. Per the original workflow: MiGEC version 1.2.6 was used for UMI-based consensus assembly to correct PCR and sequencing errors. V(D)J alignment, clonotype assembly and CDR3 extraction were performed with MiXCR version 2.1.1. To normalise gene usage, clonotype sharing and MAIT/NKT TCR abundance, the top 1000, 10 000 and 20 000 clonotypes in each sample were analysed. Diversity was computed as the inverse Simpson index with the vegan R package after downsampling to 27 000 UMIs. Paired Mann-Whitney U tests were applied to discordant twin pairs, and Benjamini-Hochberg correction was used for multiple testing. TCRdb reprocessed the reads and provides one entry for every CDR3 protein sequence; no DNA is given. TCRdb assigned the V and J calls; the authors' analysis was not used. The sample table includes approximately 400,000 distinct CDR3 sequences. The top ten clones comprise 2% to 2.5% of the sample.

The germline V gene (reference sequence) supplies CDR1 SGHKS and CDR2 YYEKEE. The CDR3 goes from the cysteine to the phenylalanine over 15 residues. DNA is not on record. As for this clonotype: Its specific antigen is unknown.

This receptor chain uses TRBV5-5 and TRBJ2-1; TCRdb reports TRBD2, a call that lacks DNA to check it against. The sequencing sample was made of blood. The receptor was derived from a human donor with ulcerative colitis or Crohn's disease, or a healthy co-twin of an affected twin (not recorded which). The CDR3 corresponds to CASSLASGIYNEQFF.